This T cell receptor (beta chain) was sequenced in a study of T cells in Graves' hyperthyroidism and ophthalmopathy (dated by TCRdb to about 2019). Context from the whole study: Peripheral blood was collected at initial diagnosis, before any treatment. In several Graves' hyperthyroidism patients, the study also compared T-cell repertoires from thyroid tissue with T-cell repertoires from blood. According to the paper, TCR Vbeta CDR3 sequencing was carried out on more than 120 peripheral blood samples, which came from under 50 ophthalmopathy, 75 or so hyperthyroidism and approximately 17 progressor patients. Prospective prediction of ophthalmopathy was tested in an independent validation cohort of fewer than 20 hyperthyroidism patients and approximately 17 patients who later progressed to ophthalmopathy. Once sampling was done, hyperthyroidism patients were given methimazole at a starting dose of 30 mg daily, whereas ophthalmopathy patients were given high-dose intravenous methylprednisolone. A discovery cohort of about a hundred patients, roughly 40 with Graves' ophthalmopathy and under 60 with stable Graves' hyperthyroidism, was used to find distinguishing TCR V-J signatures. For training and testing, the 80 to 100 patients in the discovery cohort were randomly divided in a 7:3 ratio. Overall results and qualifications from the work: During validation, the model predicted progression to ophthalmopathy a median of about 6.5 months ahead of onset, with more than 55% sensitivity and roughly 72% specificity. A model built on a 13 V-J signature distinguished ophthalmopathy from stable hyperthyroidism, reaching about 89% sensitivity and approximately 83% specificity in cross-validation and 80%/75% in testing. Sample size was not statistically predetermined, and blinding of investigators to group allocation was not performed. Most expanded thyroid clonotypes (frequency above 0.001) were also detected in blood, suggesting blood repertoires may reflect thyroid immune responses.

Concerning this clonotype: Its antigen is unknown. No per-base quality is available; no much larger clone lies one base away.

Stable Graves' hyperthyroidism was defined as no progression to ophthalmopathy during 18 months of follow-up. The hyperthyroidism patients were between 18 and 65 years old and newly diagnosed, with a disease duration of less than 2 months. Exclusion was applied to patients with uncontrolled infections, other autoimmune diseases, pregnancy or lactation. Diagnoses relied on clinical symptoms, serum thyroxine and TRAb, thyroid ultrasound and orbital computed tomography. PBMCs were isolated from more than 8 ml of fresh peripheral blood by Ficoll-Paque density gradient centrifugation. Total RNA was extracted with Trizol reagent, and quality was checked on an Agilent 2100 Bioanalyzer. V lost 0 bases and J lost 13 bases; the stretch between them is 13 bases long. CDR3 length: 13 amino acids, cysteine to phenylalanine. The entry retains the CDR3 DNA only, 39 bases that are in frame from base 1. In the germline V gene (reference sequence), CDR1 corresponds to LNHNV and CDR2 to YYDKDF.

The TCR beta CDR3 regions were amplified from RNA transcripts. A first-round RT-PCR of the TCR CDR3 used the HTBI primer set with the Qiagen OneStep RT-PCR kit. Libraries were constructed in a second round of multiplex PCR, after which size selection and purification were performed. The libraries were sequenced on an Illumina HiSeq2000 using paired-end 100 bp reads. In the authors' own workflow: SOAPnuke was used to process the raw data, throwing out any read that contained adapters or uncalled bases, had a mean Phred below 15, or lacked an exact constant-primer or identifier match. COPE v1.2.5 was used to merge the high-quality paired reads, and each unique nucleotide sequence was defined as a clonotype. MiTCR v1.1 was used to align the clonotypes against IMGT TRBV, TRBD and TRBJ reference segments. Only V-J combinations with frequency above 0.0001, covering roughly 99% of repertoires, were analysed. A TCS score was defined as the ratio between F50 (clonal expansion) and ExV (chaos), using BLOSUM62-based TCRdist between CDR3 peptides within each V-J. Welch's t-statistics and random forest reduced around 550 V-J features to 13, which were used in a naive Bayes classifier (R e1071). TCRdb trimmed the raw reads at Q25, called clones with MiXCR and kept productive beta chains. Rows with a matching CDR3 protein are joined into one entry that keeps the most common DNA and genes. The V and J calls were determined by TCRdb, not by the authors. The sample table holds more than 500,000 distinct CDR3 sequences, of which around 15% were seen once. 3.8% of the sample is in the top ten clones.

The chain joins TRBV15 to TRBJ2-4; perhaps TRBD1 is the D gene, with 6 bases matching. The sequenced sample was blood. The receptor was isolated from a woman in her thirties with Graves' hyperthyroidism. In nucleotide form, the sequence is TGTGCCACCAGCAGAGATCCGGGACAAATACAGTACTTC. This codes for CATSRDPGQIQYF.